The entry that follows covers one T cell receptor beta chain sequence. Germline V CDR1 and CDR2: SGHVS, FQNEAQ. V dropped 4 bases and J dropped 4; count of bases not matched to a gene: 4. There are 14 residues in the CDR3. This specimen belongs to a study of cytomegalovirus exposure and HLA in healthy donors. Sequencing used immunoSEQ multiplex PCR; TCRdb keeps in-frame clones, though not all of them. The sample contains 130,000 to 150,000 clones, 87% of which appear only once. The TCR was taken from a man aged 18 to 29 in good health and CMV-seropositive. This chain joins TRBV7-8 and TRBJ1-1; 9 bases agree with TRBD1. Sequences were obtained from PBMCs. The CDR3 loop reads CASSSHRGLTEAFF. The CDR3 DNA is TGTGCCAGCAGCTCCCACAGGGGGCTCACTGAAGCTTTCTTT.